This T cell receptor beta chain was retrieved from a study of somatic mutations in cytotoxic T cells in rheumatoid arthritis. Looking at the study overall: A subset of V beta antibody-stained T-cell populations was isolated by flow sorting, reaching nearly 100% purity, and this subset included V beta1+ cells that went on to TCRB sequencing.

This clone rates as large. Its target is unknown. Broader study findings: The study found that the largest CD8+ clone exceeded 20% of CD8+ cells in about an eighth of the 65 patients.

CDR3 size: 15 residues. With 0 bases clipped from V and 1 base from J, the junction kept 1 base outside the gene matches. Germline-derived CDR1 and CDR2 are LGHNA and YNFKEQ. Purity of the CD4+ and CD8+ cells, isolated by positive magnetic bead selection, was checked by flow cytometry. Original data processing: Large patient CD8+ clones, those above 1%, rarely matched published virus-specific TCRB sequences. Assay: immunoSEQ multiplex PCR; the TCRdb copy retains only in-frame clones and omits some. V and J calls and clone size are given by that table; D and trimming were obtained from the DNA. The table includes about 4,200 clones, 72% detected once.

The receptor comes from an adult with rheumatoid arthritis. Sequencing was performed on CD8+ T cells sorted from blood. The gene calls are TRBV4-2 and TRBJ2-7; TRBD1 matches at 9 bases. The CDR3 protein is CASSQEGTGSYEQYF. CDR3 in DNA: TGTGCCAGCAGCCAAGAGGGGACAGGGTCCTACGAGCAGTACTTC.